This T cell receptor (beta chain) was sequenced for a study of cytomegalovirus exposure and HLA in healthy donors. The PCR had 60 Vbeta and 13 Jbeta primers. Sequencing used immunoSEQ multiplex PCR; TCRdb keeps in-frame clones, though not all of them. Of about 130,000 clones in the sample, about 73% were seen once. The ends were cut back, 2 bases at V and 7 bases at J, with 6 bases in the middle. The CDR3 runs 11 residues. Germline-derived CDR1 and CDR2 are SEHNR and FQNEAQ (reference sequence). The chain joins TRBV7-9 to TRBJ2-7; D remains ambiguous. The TCR sequence derives from a woman aged 50 to 60 in good health and CMV-seropositive. The sample was PBMCs. The CDR3 coding sequence is TGTGCCAGCAGCTTATATAATGAGCAGTACTTC. As protein: CASSLYNEQYF.